The entry below describes one T cell receptor beta chain. Antigen specificity is unknown. This entry is derived from a study of T cells in Graves' hyperthyroidism and ophthalmopathy. The germline V and J ends were trimmed by 4 bases and 2 bases, with 9 bases remaining between them. The CDR3 covers 14 residues. CDR1 SNHLY and CDR2 FYNNEI come from the germline V gene. Whole-study results and caveats: Onset of ophthalmopathy came a median around 6.2 months after the model predicted it. Appearing also in blood were most of the thyroid clonotypes expanded above 0.001. In simple terms, a model built on 13 V-J features told ophthalmopathy apart from stable hyperthyroidism.

From RNA transcripts, TCR beta CDR3 regions were amplified. A first-round RT-PCR of the TCR CDR3 used the HTBI primer set. MiXCR, run by TCRdb on the multiplex PCR reads, gives a single entry per CDR3 protein. In the table there are 500,000 to 650,000 distinct CDR3 sequences, 40% to 55% of which are singletons. Material: peripheral blood or thyroid tissue (not recorded which). The chain carries TRBV2 and TRBJ2-1; no definite D call. This receptor was obtained from an adult woman with Graves' disease, either hyperthyroidism or ophthalmopathy (not recorded which). The CDR3 protein is CASSGGLPYNEQFF. The CDR3 bases are TGTGCCAGCAGTGGAGGTTTGCCCTACAATGAGCAGTTCTTC.